This TCR beta chain appears in the sequencing data of a study of T cell responses to AZD1222 COVID-19 vaccine. Regarding the study as a whole: In all cases, repertoires were sampled only after the peak T cell response. Donors were chiefly white British, with a greater number of females, and clonal diversity was perhaps underestimated. Rises in breadth and depth of Spike-specific TCRs came after two AZD1222 doses.

Germline CDR1 reads SGHVS; CDR2 reads FNYEAQ. The CDR3 runs to 16 residues. Losses at the gene ends were 5 bases for V and 5 bases for J; bases not matched to a gene: 8. The repertoire was sequenced with immunoSEQ multiplex PCR; TCRdb's copy has only in-frame clones and lacks some. The repertoire holds about 150,000 clones, roughly nine tenths seen once, with more than 3% in the top ten. Turning to this clone: Its target is unknown.

This receptor was taken from an adult in good health. The rearrangement joins TRBV7-6 to TRBJ2-7, with 14 bases that match TRBD2. Sequencing was performed on peripheral blood, taken on day 0 of AZD1222 vaccination. The DNA of the CDR3 is TGTGCCAGCAGCCCCAGACTAGCGGGAGGGCCCCACGAGCAGTACTTC. Translating it yields CASSPRLAGGPHEQYF.